This TCR beta chain is drawn from a study of CD8+ T cells in alopecia areata. Study as a whole: Twice a day, 5 to 10 mg of oral tofacitinib was administered to treated patients.

The sequencing template was cDNA reverse transcribed from extracted RNA. The assay was immunoSEQ multiplex PCR, and TCRdb's table has in-frame clones only and misses some. The table has 150,000 or so clones, around 86% seen once. Specimen: CD8+ T cells sorted from blood, collected at week 0. This clonotype was sampled from a human donor with alopecia areata.

The CDR3 DNA follows: TGCGCCAGCAGCCAAGGCGGGGAGCTGTTTTTT. Translated: CASSQGGELFF. V gene TRBV4-1 combines with J gene TRBJ2-2; the D is unclear. CDR1 is MGHRA and CDR2 is YSYEKL in the germline V gene. Trimming pared 1 base from V and 7 bases from J, leaving 1 base between. This CDR3 contains 11 residues.